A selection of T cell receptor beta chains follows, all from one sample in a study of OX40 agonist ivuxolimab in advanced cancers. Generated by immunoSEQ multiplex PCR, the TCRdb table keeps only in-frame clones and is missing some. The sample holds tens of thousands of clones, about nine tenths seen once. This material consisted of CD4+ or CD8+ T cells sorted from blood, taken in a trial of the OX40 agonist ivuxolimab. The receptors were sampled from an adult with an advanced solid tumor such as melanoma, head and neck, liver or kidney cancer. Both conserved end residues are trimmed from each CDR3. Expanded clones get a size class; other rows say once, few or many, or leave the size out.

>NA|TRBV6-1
ASSDTGLTYEQY
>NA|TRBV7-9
ASSPGTVSGNTIY
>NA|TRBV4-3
ASGSRTDTQY
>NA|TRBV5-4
ASSFWGDRVIDEQF
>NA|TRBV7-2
ASSSSSGTSETQY
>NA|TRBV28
ASSLPYRGRDGYT
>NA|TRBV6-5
ASSSLGEQY
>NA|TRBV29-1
SVLPRRYNEQF
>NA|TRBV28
ASTLGGDSSYNEQF
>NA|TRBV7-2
ASSYGTSGREGETQY
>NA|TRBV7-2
ASSIKGVGGYT
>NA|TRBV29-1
SVQGTWYGYT
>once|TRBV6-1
ASSDLSNQPQH
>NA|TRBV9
ASSVAALPYEQY
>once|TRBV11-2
ASSFQGGGDNEQF
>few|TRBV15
ATSRDLTAYEQY
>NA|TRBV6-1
ASRKQGSGLF
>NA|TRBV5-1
ASSSSGLSTDTQY
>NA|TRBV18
ASSPPGWASGIDTQY
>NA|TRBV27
ASSPAGGYDYT
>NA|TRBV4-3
ASSQEKGGQGSDTQY
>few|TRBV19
ASSIGQRTYEQY
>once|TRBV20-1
SASGTETQY
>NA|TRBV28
AITGDTQY
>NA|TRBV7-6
ASSFAQQETQY